Shown below are 32 T cell receptor beta chains from a single sample sequenced in a study of T cells in Graves' hyperthyroidism and ophthalmopathy. RNA transcripts were the template for amplifying TCR beta CDR3 regions. First-round RT-PCR targeting the TCR CDR3 was performed with the HTBI primer set. TCRdb used MiXCR to reprocess the multiplex PCR reads, holding one entry per CDR3 protein. The sample lists some 300,000 distinct CDR3 sequences; roughly 13% were seen once. The sample taken for sequencing was blood. The origin of the receptors is a woman aged 40 to 50 with Graves' hyperthyroidism.

The chain links TRBV25-1 to TRBJ2-7; 9 nucleotides line up with TRBD1. CDR1 and CDR2 (germline): MGHDK, SYGVNS. CDR3 length: 14 residues. Trimming took 5 bases from V and 6 from J; bases not matched to a gene: 8. The CDR3 spells CASSHPGTGIEQYF. DNA for the CDR3: TGTGCCAGCAGTCACCCCGGGACAGGGATCGAGCAGTACTTC.

This clonotype was counted only a few times. The V call is TRBV7-3, the J call TRBJ2-1, with no clear D. From germline, CDR1 is SGHTA and CDR2 FQGTGA. The CDR3 extends over 16 amino acids. V lost 1 base and J lost 2, with 12 bases in between. This chain's CDR3 is CASSLNPQPPYNEQFF. The CDR3 DNA reads as TGTGCCAGCAGCTTAAACCCCCAGCCTCCCTACAATGAGCAGTTCTTC. Using reference TRBV7-3 and TRBJ2-1 for the parts outside the CDR3, the full variable domain is GAGVSQTPSNKVTEKGKYVELRCDPISGHTALYWYRQSLGQGPEFLIYFQGTGAADDSGLPNDRFFAVRPEGSVSTLKIQRTERGDSAVYLCASSLNPQPPYNEQFFGPGTRLTVL.

In this sample, this clonotype turned up many times. V gene TRBV6-1 combines with J gene TRBJ1-4; D is perhaps TRBD1 (6 bases). The germline CDR1 and CDR2 sequences are MNHNS and SASEGT. The CDR3 extends over 13 amino acids. The V and J ends lost 2 bases and 11 bases respectively, with 12 bases between them. The CDR3 region is CASSEIRGHKLFF. DNA for the CDR3: TGTGCCAGCAGTGAAATCAGGGGTCATAAACTGTTTTTT.

This clonotype was counted at least ten times. The chain recombines TRBV5-1 with TRBJ2-1, with D perhaps TRBD2 (6 bases). The CDR3 runs to 15 residues. Trimming shortened V by 5 bases and J by 7 bases, and 19 bases separated the two germline ends. Germline V gives CDR1 SGHRS, CDR2 YFSETQ. The DNA for the CDR3 is TGCGCCAGCAGTAAACGGGACTTAAAGGGGAATGAGCAGTTCTTC. This sequence encodes CASSKRDLKGNEQFF.

In the case of this clonotype: This may be a read error: a much more frequent sequence differs by one nucleotide. The gene calls are TRBV20-1 and TRBJ2-3, with a tentative D call TRBD2 (6 bases). Germline CDR1 is DFQATT and CDR2 is SNEGSKA (reference sequence). The CDR3 length is 14 residues. The CDR3 DNA reads TGCAGTGCCGTCGGCGGAGGGCGGGCAGAGACGCAGTATTTT. Translation gives CSAVGGGRAETQYF.

This clonotype was seen at least ten times. The genes are TRBV7-9 and TRBJ2-5; 8 bases are shared with TRBD2. Looked up from germline, CDR1 is SEHNR and CDR2 is FQNEAQ (reference sequence). Trimming cost V 5 bases and J 5 bases; bases outside gene matches: 7. CDR3 length equals 14 residues. CDR3 in amino acids: CASSTGLAWETQYF. The CDR3 nucleotides read TGTGCCAGCAGCACAGGACTAGCTTGGGAGACCCAGTACTTC. The whole variable domain, remainder taken from reference TRBV7-9 and TRBJ2-5, is DTGVSQNPRHKITKRGQNVTFRCDPISEHNRLYWYRQTLGQGPEFLTYFQNEAQLEKSRLLSDRFSAERPKGSFSTLEIQRTEQGDSAMYLCASSTGLAWETQYFGPGTRLLVL.

The chain is built from TRBV6-1 and TRBJ1-2; TRBD1 is a possible D gene (5 bases). In germline, CDR1 is MNHNS, CDR2 SASEGT. With 10 bases removed from V and 8 bases from J, the gap between germline ends came to 17 bases. This CDR3 has 12 residues. CDR3 nucleotide sequence: TGTGCCACCATCTTTGGACATGGGGGCTACACCTTC. Translating it yields CATIFGHGGYTF.

In its sample, this clonotype was seen many times. The J gene is TRBJ1-2, the V gene TRBV20-1, with 8 bases aligning to TRBD1. The CDR3 loop spans 15 amino acids. V lost 3 bases to trimming and J lost 8 bases; unmatched junction nucleotides: 14. The germline gives CDR1 DFQATT, CDR2 SNEGSKA (reference sequence). In DNA, the CDR3 is TGCAGTGCTAGGGGGCAGGGGGCAACTTTTATCGGCTACACCTTC. Its protein product is CSARGQGATFIGYTF.

CDR3 sequence reads: CASSRVSAGGGVYNEQFF. CDR3 nucleotide sequence: TGTGCCAGCAGTCGCGTGTCAGCGGGAGGGGGGGTTTACAATGAGCAGTTCTTC. The chain links TRBV4-2 to TRBJ2-1; TRBD2 matches 10 bases. V shed 6 bases and J 4 bases; nucleotides not matched to a gene: 15. The CDR3 totals 18 residues. From germline, CDR1 is LGHNA and CDR2 YNFKEQ.

As regards this clonotype: A much more abundant neighbour one base away suggests this may be a read error. The J gene is TRBJ1-2, the V gene TRBV11-3, with no clear D. Germline-derived CDR1 and CDR2 are SGHNT and YENEEA. V lost 1 base, J lost 8 bases, and 11 bases lay in between. The CDR3 totals 13 residues. CDR3 residues: CASSLGDSGGYTF. In DNA, the CDR3 is TGTGCCAGCAGCTTAGGAGACTCGGGGGGCTACACCTTC.

This clonotype was recorded at least ten times. V and J are TRBV6-1 and TRBJ2-1, with TRBD1 as a possible D gene (6 bases). With 7 bases removed from V and 6 bases from J, the gap between germline ends came to 16 bases. CDR3 length: 14 amino acids. Germline values: CDR1 MNHNS, CDR2 SASEGT. The CDR3 reads CASTPPDRANEQFF. In DNA form, the CDR3 reads TGTGCCAGCACCCCCCCGGACAGAGCCAATGAGCAGTTCTTC.

The genes are TRBV30 and TRBJ1-2; 11 bases line up with TRBD1. The ends lost 0 bases at V and 8 bases at J; junction bases unmatched: 5. Germline V gene data show CDR1 as GTSNPN and CDR2 as SVGIG (reference sequence). The length of the CDR3 is 14 residues. CDR3 in amino acids: CAWSVGQGARGYTF. CDR3 coding DNA: TGTGCCTGGAGTGTCGGACAGGGGGCGAGGGGCTACACCTTC.

This clonotype was seen many times. V is TRBV3-1 and J is TRBJ2-3; D unclear. The germline V gene encodes CDR1 LGHDT and CDR2 YNNKEL (reference sequence). V lost 1 base and J 9 bases, leaving 8 bases between the germline ends. CDR3 length: 12 residues. The CDR3: CASSQGLATQYF. The CDR3 DNA is TGTGCCAGCAGCCAAGGATTGGCAACGCAGTATTTT.

This clonotype was recorded at least ten times. The J gene is TRBJ2-3, the V gene TRBV20-1, with D unclear. In germline, CDR1 is DFQATT, CDR2 SNEGSKA (reference sequence). V lost 6 bases, J lost 2 bases, and 18 bases lay in between. The CDR3 has 15 residues. CDR3 protein: CSAPLKHSSTDTQYF. CDR3 coding DNA: TGCAGTGCGCCCTTGAAGCACAGTTCCACAGATACGCAGTATTTT.

This clonotype has only a few counts. This chain connects TRBV28 to TRBJ2-3; D is tentatively TRBD1 or TRBD2 (6 bases each). Looked up from germline, CDR1 is MDHEN and CDR2 is SYDVKM. The V gene lost 7 bases and the J gene lost 2 bases, with 13 bases spanning the gap. CDR3 length: 14 amino acids. Written as DNA, the CDR3 is TGTGCCAGCAACGGGGGCACCTCCACAGATACGCAGTATTTT. Its translation is CASNGGTSTDTQYF. The full variable domain, in which reference TRBV28 and TRBJ2-3 provide the parts outside the CDR3, is DVKVTQSSRYLVKRTGEKVFLECVQDMDHENMFWYRQDPGLGLRLIYFSYDVKMKEKGDIPEGYSVSREKKERFSLILESASTNQTSMYLCASNGGTSTDTQYFGPGTRLTVL.

This clonotype was seen ten or more times. The V gene is TRBV11-1, the J gene TRBJ2-7, with unresolved D. Trimming shortened V by 4 bases and J by 3 bases, and 10 bases separated the two germline ends. CDR1 SGHAT and CDR2 FQDESV come from the germline V gene (reference sequence). CDR3 length: 13 amino acids. The CDR3: CASSSSGYYEQYF. The CDR3, as DNA: TGTGCCAGCAGCTCTTCAGGATACTACGAGCAGTACTTC.

This clonotype was observed at least ten times. The rearrangement uses TRBV3-1 and TRBJ1-2; D call uncertain. Germline V gene data show CDR1 as LGHDT and CDR2 as YNNKEL (reference sequence). V gave up 7 bases and J gave up 0 bases, with 15 bases separating them. The CDR3 length is 15 residues. CDR3 nucleotide sequence: TGTGCCAGCACCCCATACGTTACGGCTAACTATGGCTACACCTTC. Amino acid sequence: CASTPYVTANYGYTF.

The chain couples TRBV7-9 to TRBJ1-1, with a possible D match to TRBD1 (5 bases). V lost 3 bases and J lost 5, with 16 bases in between. Germline V CDR1 and CDR2: SEHNR, FQNEAQ (reference sequence). The CDR3 length is 15 residues. CDR3 bases: TGTGCCAGCAGCTTGAATTGGGGCGCCGGGACTGAAGCTTTCTTT. Its translation: CASSLNWGAGTEAFF.

This clonotype was seen at least ten times. The chain is built from TRBV12-3 or TRBV12-4 and TRBJ1-1; perhaps TRBD1 as D (6 bases). Trimming removed 5 bases at V and 1 base at J, with 11 bases between. The CDR3 is 14 residues long. The CDR3 DNA reads TGTGCCAGCAGTCCCACACAGGGGAACACTGAAGCTTTCTTT. Translated: CASSPTQGNTEAFF.

This rearrangement joins TRBV6-1 to TRBJ2-2; D might be TRBD2 (6 bases). The ends were cut back, 8 bases at V and 5 bases at J, with 12 bases in the middle. The germline gives CDR1 MNHNS, CDR2 SASEGT. This CDR3 contains 13 residues. The CDR3 nucleotides are TGTGCCAGCTCTGGAGGGCTTACCGGGGAGCTGTTTTTT. Translation: CASSGGLTGELFF.

The V gene is TRBV2, the J gene TRBJ1-2, with 7 bases lining up with TRBD1. V dropped 4 bases and J dropped 8; count of bases not matched to a gene: 7. Germline V gene lookup returns CDR1 SNHLY and CDR2 FYNNEI. The CDR3 consists of 13 residues. In DNA form, the CDR3 reads TGTGCCAGCAGTGCGAGACAGGGAACCGGCTACACCTTC. Translated, it gives CASSARQGTGYTF.

V and J are TRBV12-3 or TRBV12-4 and TRBJ1-3, with D hard to call. Trimming removed 6 bases from V and 4 bases from J, with 7 bases in between. CDR3 length equals 12 residues. The CDR3 here is CASRLAGNTIYF. The CDR3, as DNA: TGTGCCAGCAGACTAGCGGGAAACACCATATATTTT.

The chain couples TRBV14 to TRBJ2-2; perhaps TRBD1 as D (5 bases). With 2 bases removed from V and 8 bases from J, the gap between germline ends came to 12 bases. CDR3 length: 14 residues. Germline loops: CDR1 SGHDN, CDR2 FVKESK. DNA for the CDR3: TGTGCCAGCAGCCAAATCAGGGCCGGTGGGGAGCTGTTTTTT. This translates into CASSQIRAGGELFF.

This clonotype was seen repeatedly, ten times or more. This chain uses TRBV3-1 with TRBJ2-2; TRBD2 is a possible D gene (5 bases). CDR1 is LGHDT and CDR2 is YNNKEL in the germline V gene (reference sequence). The CDR3 covers 18 residues. V was trimmed by 0 bases and J by 3 bases, leaving 17 bases between them. The CDR3 region has the DNA TGTGCCAGCAGCCAAGAAGCGGAAAGGGCTTCAGACACCGGGGAGCTGTTTTTT. Translation gives CASSQEAERASDTGELFF.

This clonotype was counted ten times or more. This chain connects TRBV5-1 to TRBJ2-5; D assignment may be TRBD1 or TRBD2 (5 bases each). Germline V gene sequence: CDR1 SGHRS, CDR2 YFSETQ. Trimming removed 4 bases from V and 2 bases from J, with 18 bases in between. This CDR3 is built from 16 residues. CDR3 in amino acids: CASSGGALGEQETQYF. Written as DNA, the CDR3 is TGCGCCAGCAGCGGGGGTGCTCTGGGCGAACAAGAGACCCAGTACTTC.

This clonotype was recorded many times. The V call is TRBV7-2, the J call TRBJ2-1; D gene uncertain. From germline, CDR1 is SGHTA and CDR2 FQGNSA. The V gene lost 5 bases and the J gene lost 6 bases, with 11 bases spanning the gap. The CDR3 length is 13 residues. The CDR3 here is CASSPDRVNEQFF. The CDR3 DNA reads TGTGCCAGCAGCCCCGATCGTGTCAATGAGCAGTTCTTC.

This clonotype was detected only a few times. The chain joins TRBV24-1 to TRBJ2-3; D not certain. CDR1 and CDR2 (germline): KGHDR, SFDVKD. The ends were cut back, 3 bases at V and 0 bases at J, with 6 bases in the middle. The length of the CDR3 is 14 residues. The CDR3: CATSDTTSTDTQYF. CDR3 in DNA: TGTGCCACCAGTGATACTACTAGCACAGATACGCAGTATTTT.

This clonotype was recorded many times. The chain employs TRBV24-1 and TRBJ1-5; TRBD1 matches 7 bases. The J segment lost 3 bases and the V segment lost 3 bases, leaving 7 bases of the junction unmatched. This CDR3 spans 16 amino acids. CDR1 and CDR2 from the germline V gene are KGHDR and SFDVKD. CDR3 amino acids: CATSDPRQGSNQPQHF. The CDR3 DNA reads TGTGCCACCAGTGATCCAAGACAGGGTTCCAATCAGCCCCAGCATTTT.

This clonotype was seen at least ten times. The V gene is TRBV20-1, the J gene TRBJ2-4; D not resolved. V lost 4 bases and J 0 bases, leaving 7 bases between the germline ends. Germline-derived CDR1 and CDR2 are DFQATT and SNEGSKA (reference sequence). The CDR3 loop spans 13 amino acids. CDR3 nucleotide sequence: TGCAGTGCTAACGACTTAGCCAAAAACATTCAGTACTTC. As protein: CSANDLAKNIQYF.

This clonotype was seen ten or more times. The rearrangement joins TRBV7-6 to TRBJ2-7; 9 bases are shared with TRBD2. CDR3 length: 12 residues. The V gene end was trimmed by 5 bases and the J gene end by 5 bases; junction bases not matched to a gene: 1. The germline CDR1 and CDR2 sequences are SGHVS and FNYEAQ. In nucleotides, the CDR3 is TGTGCCAGCAGCCCTAGCGGGAACGAGCAGTACTTC. Translated: CASSPSGNEQYF.

There are many counts of this clonotype. J is TRBJ2-1 and V is TRBV7-2; 13 bases line up with TRBD2. Losses at the gene ends were 2 bases for V and 8 bases for J; bases not matched to a gene: 3. The germline CDR1 and CDR2 sequences are SGHTA and FQGNSA. CDR3 length: 15 amino acids. The CDR3 DNA reads TGTGCCAGCAGCTTAACTAGCGGGAGGGCCTATGAGCAGTTCTTC. It yields the protein CASSLTSGRAYEQFF.

This clonotype has ten or more counts. This chain uses TRBV3-1 with TRBJ2-7, with D tentatively TRBD1 (5 bases). V was cut by 0 bases and J by 6 bases, with 12 bases left in between. This CDR3 region has 14 residues. Germline CDR1 is LGHDT and CDR2 is YNNKEL (reference sequence). As DNA, the CDR3 is TGTGCCAGCAGCCAAGATAACCTAAGGGGCGAGCAGTACTTC. This gives the protein CASSQDNLRGEQYF.